Here is one T cell receptor (beta chain) with its context. Its antigen is currently not known. No much larger clone is present one base from it, and per-base qualities are unavailable. Per the publication, the time point label means: persistent/refractory GD, antithyroid drugs over 5 years with positive TRAb. For both TCR sequencing and RNA sequencing, RNA was extracted from PBMCs using TRIzol. The diagnosis of Graves' disease was made according to American Thyroid Association guidelines. Patients for the study were recruited at an endocrinology department in Xi'an, China. Each patient gave about 10 milliliters of peripheral blood, collected in an EDTA anticoagulant tube. Ficoll Paque Plus density gradient separation was used to isolate PBMCs, and no additional T cell sorting was done. An Agilent 2100 Bioanalyzer and agarose gel were used to check RNA quality, and a NanoDrop 2000 was used to measure RNA concentration.

These data are taken from a study of regulatory T cells in long-lasting Graves disease (dated by TCRdb to the early 2020s). Turning to the overall study: Persistent Graves' disease was defined as persistently positive TSH receptor autoantibodies together with antithyroid drug treatment for over 5 years. Peripheral blood TCR sequencing and RNA sequencing compared persistent Graves' disease patients with newly diagnosed Graves' disease patients. The study took place in China and was registered as a clinical trial. A total of roughly 33 samples were covered by TCR sequencing, comprising approximately 13 persistent and some 20 newly diagnosed Graves' disease patients. In the clinical cohort, patients with persistent Graves' disease had used antithyroid drugs for an average of around 9.3 years.

Overall study results and their limits: The study examined only peripheral blood because the primary lesion, thyroid tissue, could not be accessed. More public clonotypes were shared among persistent patients (roughly 2,700) than among newly diagnosed patients (roughly 1,000). Sequencing and analysis were restricted to the TCR beta chain. Lower TCR Shannon entropy and fewer highly expanded clones were observed in persistent Graves' disease patients than in newly diagnosed patients, which suggested clonal expansion. Persistent disease showed preferential use of TRBV28, TRBJ1-2 and TRBJ2-5, whereas newly diagnosed disease favored TRBV20-1 and TRBJ2-1. The small sample size was acknowledged by the authors as a limitation that may reduce accuracy.

V is pruned by 6 bases and J by 4 bases, leaving 10 bases of the junction without a gene match. Reading from cysteine to phenylalanine, the CDR3 counts 18 amino acids. CDR3 DNA is the only sequence kept; it has 54 bases, read in frame from the first base. Via the germline V gene, CDR1 is SGHTA and CDR2 FQGNSA. The library came from multiplex PCR. TCRdb shows the sequencer as Illumina HiSeq 4000. To build TCR beta libraries, CDR3 regions were amplified by Arm-PCR using iRepertoire HTBI primers. Gel purification was performed on PCR products prior to sequencing. Turning to the authors' computational methods: Across samples, 60 to 80 TRBV and around 15 TRBJ segments were identified and used for gene usage analysis of CDR3 amino acid clonotypes. COPE and FqMerger were used to merge the filtered high-quality paired reads into contigs. BLAST was used to align contigs to the IMGT TRBV, TRBD and TRBJ reference genes, and CDR3 was defined following IMGT. Any clonotype with a frequency above 0.1% was classified as a highly expanded clone. Repertoire diversity was measured by Shannon entropy, and V-J evenness by the Gini coefficient. A clonotype found in more than one individual was treated as public. TCRdb trimmed public reads at Q25 via fastp, called clones via MiXCR and kept in-frame beta chains. Entries that share a CDR3 protein sequence are merged under the most common genes and DNA. The V and J calls follow TCRdb's processing rather than the paper's. Present in this sample are around 460,000 distinct CDR3 sequences, under 25% of which were seen just once. The ten top clones hold roughly 6.9% of the sample.

The V and J genes are TRBV7-2 and TRBJ2-3; 16 central bases correspond to TRBD2. The sequence came from a female donor with Graves disease. Sequenced material: peripheral blood mononuclear cells (PBMCs), taken when the disease was refractory, from a patient treated with antithyroid drugs. CDR3 loop: CASSPPGLAGGVSDTQYF. Read as DNA, the sequence is TGTGCCAGCAGTCCGCCGGGACTAGCGGGAGGGGTGTCAGATACGCAGTATTTT. The reference TRBV7-2 and TRBJ2-3 proteins fill in what lies around the CDR3, so the full variable domain reads GAGVSQSPSNKVTEKGKDVELRCDPISGHTALYWYRQSLGQGLEFLIYFQGNSAPDKSGLPSDRFSAERTGGSVSTLTIQRTQQEDSAVYLCASSPPGLAGGVSDTQYFGPGTRLTVL.